The T cell receptor beta chain described here comes from a study of blood T cell repertoires in COVID-19. The CDR3 totals 13 residues. The V segment lost 5 bases and the J segment 2 bases; nucleotides outside the gene matches: 2. CDR1 and CDR2 (germline): SGHRS, YFSETQ. Clones were sequenced by immunoSEQ multiplex PCR, and TCRdb holds only the in-frame ones, with some missing. The sample includes 350,000 or so clones, 88% of them seen just once. Input material: PBMCs or T cells enriched from blood (not recorded which). V gene TRBV5-1 combines with J gene TRBJ2-5; 8 bases are shared with TRBD1. This TCR was sampled from a woman in her thirties who had been exposed to COVID-19. The DNA of the CDR3 is TGCGCCAGCAGACGGACAGGGCAAGAGACCCAGTACTTC. It translates to CASRRTGQETQYF.